Sequencing of this T cell receptor (beta chain) was carried out in a study of neurological immune-mediated disorders. For the study at large: Of the 35 or so patients with multiple sclerosis, some 31 had relapsing-remitting MS, whereas the remaining 3 had secondary progressive MS.

Findings of the study overall: The phylogenetic placement of 18 of 34 multiple sclerosis patients' repertoires in one related-CDR3 cluster constitutes a possible signature. Association of the multiple sclerosis repertoire cluster with clinical or MRI features was not observed for any feature. The highest TCR clonal expansion occurred in HTLV-1-associated myelopathy; multiple sclerosis fell below healthy controls.

At least ten counts were recorded for this clonotype. Antigen: not known. CDR3 length equals 14 residues. V was shortened by 1 base and J by 0 bases, with 7 bases between the two germline ends. CDR1 is SGHRS and CDR2 is YFSETQ in the germline V gene. TCRdb fed the 5' RACE reads into MiXCR, producing one record per CDR3 protein. The repertoire holds 25,000 to 30,000 distinct CDR3 sequences, with about 3.5% as singletons. The chain couples TRBV5-1 to TRBJ1-1; no definite D call. This receptor was identified in a young woman with multiple sclerosis. Sequencing used PBMCs. The chain's CDR3 is CASSLTVMNTEAFF. As DNA, the CDR3 is TGCGCCAGCAGCTTGACAGTGATGAACACTGAAGCTTTCTTT.